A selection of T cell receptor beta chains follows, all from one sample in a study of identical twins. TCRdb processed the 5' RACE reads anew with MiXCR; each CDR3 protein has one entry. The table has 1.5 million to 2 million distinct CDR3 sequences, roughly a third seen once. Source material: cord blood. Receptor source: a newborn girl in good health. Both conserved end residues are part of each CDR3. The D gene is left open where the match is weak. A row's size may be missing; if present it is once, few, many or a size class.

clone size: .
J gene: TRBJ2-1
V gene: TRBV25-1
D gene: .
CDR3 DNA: TGTGCCAGCAGCAACCCTTCCGGGAGTGGGGATGAGCAGTTCTTC
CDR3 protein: CASSNPSGSGDEQFF

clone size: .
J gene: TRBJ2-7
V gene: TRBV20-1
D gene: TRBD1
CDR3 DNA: TGCAGTGCCGCCGGGCCGGGACAGGCCTACGAGCAGTACTTC
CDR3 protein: CSAAGPGQAYEQYF

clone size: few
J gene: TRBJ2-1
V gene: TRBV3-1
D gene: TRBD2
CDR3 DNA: TGTGCCAGCAGCAGGGGTCATGGCGGGGGAGGCAATGAGCAGTTCTTC
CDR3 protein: CASSRGHGGGGNEQFF

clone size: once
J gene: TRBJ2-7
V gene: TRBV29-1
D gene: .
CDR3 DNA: TGCAGCGTTAGGTCTAGCCAACGCTGCGAGCAGTACTTC
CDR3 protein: CSVRSSQRCEQYF

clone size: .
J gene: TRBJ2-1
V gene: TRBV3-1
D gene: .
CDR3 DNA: TGTGCCAGCAGCCAAGATAGGGCGGGGTACAATGAGCAGTTCTTC
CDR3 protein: CASSQDRAGYNEQFF

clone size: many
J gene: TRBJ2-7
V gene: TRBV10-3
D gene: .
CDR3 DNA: TGTGCCATCAGTGAGTCGACAGGCGCCTACGAGCAGTACTTC
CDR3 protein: CAISESTGAYEQYF

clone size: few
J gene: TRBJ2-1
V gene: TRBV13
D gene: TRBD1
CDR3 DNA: TGTGCCAGCAGCTTAGAAAGTCGCAGGGGGATAGGCAATGAGCAGTTCTTC
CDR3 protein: CASSLESRRGIGNEQFF

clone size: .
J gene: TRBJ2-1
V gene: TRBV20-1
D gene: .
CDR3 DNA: TGCAGTGCTAGGTACCCCGCGGCGGGCAGGTTCTTC
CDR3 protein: CSARYPAAGRFF

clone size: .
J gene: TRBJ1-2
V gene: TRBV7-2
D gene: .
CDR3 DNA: TGTGCCAGCAGCTTAGAGGTGACAGTCCGACCGACTAACTATGGCTACACCTTC
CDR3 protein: CASSLEVTVRPTNYGYTF

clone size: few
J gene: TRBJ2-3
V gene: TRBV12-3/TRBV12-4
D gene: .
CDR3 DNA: TGTGCCAGCAGTTTAGTAGCGAATAGCACAGATACGCAGTATTTT
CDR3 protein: CASSLVANSTDTQYF

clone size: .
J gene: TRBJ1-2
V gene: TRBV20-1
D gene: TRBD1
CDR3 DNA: TGCAGTGCTAGTAAGGGGACAGGGGAGAAAGGCTACACCTTC
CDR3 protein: CSASKGTGEKGYTF

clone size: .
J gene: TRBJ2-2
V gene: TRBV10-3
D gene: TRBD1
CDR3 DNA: TGTGCCATCAGTGGACAGGGGAACACCGGGGAGCTGTTTTTT
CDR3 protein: CAISGQGNTGELFF

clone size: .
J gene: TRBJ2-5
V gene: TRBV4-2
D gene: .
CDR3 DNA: TGTGCCAGCAGCCAAGAACAGGAGCTCCAAGAGACCCAGTACTTC
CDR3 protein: CASSQEQELQETQYF

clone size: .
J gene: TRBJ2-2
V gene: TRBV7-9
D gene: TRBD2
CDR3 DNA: TGTGCCAGCAGCTTAACCCCTCGGACTAGCGGGGCGAACACCGGGGAGCTGTTTTTT
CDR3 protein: CASSLTPRTSGANTGELFF

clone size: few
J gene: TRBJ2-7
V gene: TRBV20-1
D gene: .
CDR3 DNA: TGCAGTGCTAGAGATACCTCTGTCGGGTCGCGCGAGCAGTACTTC
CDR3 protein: CSARDTSVGSREQYF

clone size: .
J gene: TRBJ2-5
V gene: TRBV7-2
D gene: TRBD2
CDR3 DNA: TGTGCCAGCAGCTTAAGGTTGCGGGAGGTACAAGAGACCCAGTACTTC
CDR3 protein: CASSLRLREVQETQYF

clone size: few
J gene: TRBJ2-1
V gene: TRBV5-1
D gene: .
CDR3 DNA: TGCGCCAGCAGACGGGTCTCCCACGCCTACAATGAGCAGTTCTTC
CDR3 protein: CASRRVSHAYNEQFF

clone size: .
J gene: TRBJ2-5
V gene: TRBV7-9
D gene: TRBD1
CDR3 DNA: TGTGCCAGCAGCTTCCTTGACAGGGCAGGGCAAGAGACCCAGTACTTC
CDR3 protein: CASSFLDRAGQETQYF

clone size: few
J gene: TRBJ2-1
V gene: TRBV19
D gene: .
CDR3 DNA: TGTGCCAGTAGTATAGCGGAGAAATCCTACAATGAGCAGTTCTTC
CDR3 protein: CASSIAEKSYNEQFF